These 3 T cell receptor beta chains originate from one sample sequenced in a study of OX40 agonist ivuxolimab in advanced cancers. The assay was immunoSEQ multiplex PCR, and TCRdb's table has in-frame clones only and misses some. The sample holds fewer than 30,000 clones; 85% are singletons and the top ten take about 25%. Sequences were derived from CD4+ or CD8+ T cells sorted from blood, sampled in a trial of the OX40 agonist ivuxolimab. All receptors come from an adult with an advanced solid tumor such as melanoma, head and neck, liver or kidney cancer.

The genes are TRBV6-5 and TRBJ1-1; D is uncertain. V gave up 8 bases and J gave up 5 bases, with 9 bases separating them. This CDR3 spans 11 amino acids. Germline CDR1 reads MNHEY; CDR2 reads SVGAGI. The CDR3, as DNA: TGTGCCAGCGTCGAGGGTACTGAAGCTTTCTTT. Its translation is CASVEGTEAFF.

V is TRBV19 and J is TRBJ1-5, with 12 bases matching TRBD1. The V gene end was trimmed by 5 bases and the J gene end by 8 bases; junction bases not matched to a gene: 7. The CDR3 loop spans 15 amino acids. Germline values: CDR1 LNHDA, CDR2 SQIVND (reference sequence). This chain's CDR3 is CASSPGTGGFKPQHF. The CDR3 region has the DNA TGTGCCAGTAGTCCCGGGACAGGGGGCTTCAAGCCCCAGCATTTT.

V gene TRBV2 combines with J gene TRBJ2-2; TRBD2 aligns across 10 bases. V shed 4 bases and J 2 bases; nucleotides not matched to a gene: 7. Germline lookup yields CDR1 SNHLY and CDR2 FYNNEI. The CDR3 length is 17 residues. This CDR3 reads CASSGPSGGSNTGELFF. CDR3 DNA: TGTGCCAGCAGTGGACCTAGCGGGGGTTCCAACACCGGGGAGCTGTTTTTT.